A single sample gave rise to the 21 T cell receptor beta chains below, sequenced in a study of cytomegalovirus exposure and HLA in healthy donors listed by TCRdb under 2017. The receptor library was made with the immunoSEQ multiplex PCR assay. For the multiplex PCR, a mixture combining 60 forward primers for TCR Vbeta segments and 13 reverse primers for TCR Jbeta segments was used. TCRdb stores this immuneACCESS table with in-frame sequences only. Part of the clones is absent; in the studies checked, under half of the shortfall reflects unresolved V genes, and no reason is known for the rest. The sample has 110,000 to 150,000 clones on record, over 80% of them singletons. The ten largest clones take up about 1.2% of the sample. Material for sequencing was PBMCs. The source of these receptors is a female donor in good health and CMV-seronegative.

The DNA for the CDR3 is TGTGCCAGCAGCCAGGGAGGGGATTTCGAGGCTTTCTTT. Residues: CASSQGGDFEAFF. The rearrangement joins TRBV14 to TRBJ1-1, with D possibly TRBD1 on 5 matching bases. From germline, CDR1 is SGHDN and CDR2 FVKESK. CDR3 length: 13 residues. The V and J ends lost 3 bases and 11 bases respectively, with 16 bases between them.

This rearrangement joins TRBV30 to TRBJ1-2; no definite D call. The CDR3 has 13 residues. The germline gives CDR1 GTSNPN, CDR2 SVGIG (reference sequence). V was pared by 1 base and J by 4 bases, with 10 bases between. CDR3 coding DNA: TGTGCCTGGAGTGCTAGGACTATCTATGGCTACACCTTC. It encodes CAWSARTIYGYTF.

This clone was seen more than once but under ten times. The V gene is TRBV5-4, the J gene TRBJ2-3; 7 bases are a match to TRBD2. CDR3 length: 16 residues. Unmatched junction bases numbered 9, after V lost 2 bases and J lost 3 bases. Per germline, CDR1 SGHNT and CDR2 YYREEE (reference sequence). The DNA for the CDR3 is TGTGCCAGCAGCTTAACCGCTGGGGGGGGTACAGATACGCAGTATTTT. Translating it yields CASSLTAGGGTDTQYF.

The rearrangement uses TRBV5-6 and TRBJ1-2, with D possibly matching TRBD1 (5 bases). This CDR3 is 14 amino acids long. Trimming removed 0 bases from V and 1 base from J, with 7 bases in between. The germline CDR1 and CDR2 sequences are SGHDT and YYEEEE. CDR3 protein: CASSLETVNYGYTF. CDR3 coding DNA: TGTGCCAGCAGCTTGGAGACAGTTAACTATGGCTACACCTTC.

The chain couples TRBV10-3 to TRBJ2-2, with D possibly being TRBD1 (5 bases). Germline V CDR1 and CDR2: ENHRY, SYGVKD. Deletions cut 3 bases from V and 8 bases from J, with 16 bases between. There are 15 residues in the CDR3. The chain's CDR3 is CAISEPGPAEGELFF. The CDR3 DNA is TGTGCCATCAGTGAACCAGGGCCCGCCGAGGGGGAGCTGTTTTTT.

The chain couples TRBV6-5 to TRBJ1-2; 9 bases are shared with TRBD1. J was trimmed by 6 bases and V by 6 bases; bases with no gene match: 11. CDR1 is MNHEY and CDR2 is SVGAGI in the germline V gene. CDR3 length equals 15 residues. The CDR3 sequence: CASSFLTGGADGYTF. For the CDR3, the DNA is TGTGCCAGCAGCTTCCTTACAGGGGGCGCGGATGGCTACACCTTC.

This chain links TRBV27 with TRBJ2-5; TRBD2 matches at 7 bases. Germline loops: CDR1 MNHEY, CDR2 SMNVEV (reference sequence). With 5 bases clipped from V and 0 bases from J, the junction kept 9 bases outside the gene matches. The CDR3 spans 16 residues. The CDR3 DNA reads as TGTGCCAGCAGTCTTAAAGGGGCGGGAGACCAAGAGACCCAGTACTTC. Translation: CASSLKGAGDQETQYF.

The chain is built from TRBV28 and TRBJ1-1; a possible D gene is TRBD1 (6 bases). Trimming cost V 6 bases and J 5 bases, with 13 bases left between them. Germline loops: CDR1 MDHEN, CDR2 SYDVKM. The CDR3 loop spans 13 amino acids. DNA of the CDR3: TGTGCCAGCAGGTCTGACAGGAGAACTGAAGCTTTCTTT. Translation gives CASRSDRRTEAFF.

The J gene is TRBJ2-3, the V gene TRBV11-3, with 8 bases lining up with TRBD1. CDR1 SGHNT and CDR2 YENEEA come from the germline V gene. The CDR3 has 14 amino acids. V was clipped by 5 bases and J by 6 bases; unmatched bases: 7. CDR3 bases: TGTGCCAGCAGCCCACAGGGGGAGATCGATACGCAGTATTTT. Encoded protein: CASSPQGEIDTQYF.

V is TRBV2 and J is TRBJ2-1; D gene ambiguous. CDR1 and CDR2 (germline): SNHLY, FYNNEI. The ends were cut back, 6 bases at V and 5 bases at J, with 11 bases in the middle. This CDR3 comprises 13 residues. For the CDR3, the DNA is TGTGCCAGCAGCGCCCAATGGCACAATGAGCAGTTCTTC. This codes for CASSAQWHNEQFF.

The chain employs TRBV25-1 and TRBJ1-2, with D possibly matching TRBD1 (5 bases). The CDR3 sequence is 16 residues long. The V gene's germline CDR1 is MGHDK and CDR2 SYGVNS. Trimming left V 3 bases short and J 5 bases short, with 19 bases between. The CDR3 DNA is TGTGCCAGCAGTGACCCGAGGGTCGGAGGGGCATATGGCTACACCTTC. Residues: CASSDPRVGGAYGYTF.

V and J are TRBV25-1 and TRBJ2-1; 11 positions agree with TRBD1. This CDR3 comprises 15 residues. The J segment lost 8 bases and the V segment lost 4 bases, leaving 7 bases of the junction unmatched. Germline V gene data show CDR1 as MGHDK and CDR2 as SYGVNS. For the CDR3, the DNA is TGTGCCAGCAGTGTACCGGGACAGGGGGTGTATGAGCAGTTCTTC. It codes for CASSVPGQGVYEQFF.

The chain joins TRBV6-5 to TRBJ2-3; D unclear. The CDR3 spans 13 residues. Trimming shortened V by 3 bases and J by 3 bases, and 7 bases separated the two germline ends. Germline V gene sequence: CDR1 MNHEY, CDR2 SVGAGI. CDR3 loop: CASSYGATDTQYF. Here the CDR3 DNA reads TGTGCCAGCAGTTATGGTGCGACAGATACGCAGTATTTT.

V gene TRBV23-1 combines with J gene TRBJ1-5; TRBD1 agrees at 10 bases. TRBV23-1 falls under the ORF class, with uncertain function. The CDR3 has 19 residues. V shed 2 bases and J 0 bases; nucleotides not matched to a gene: 10. The CDR3 loop reads CASSQARTGGLYSNQPQHF. The CDR3 coding sequence is TGCGCCAGCAGTCAAGCAAGGACAGGGGGACTATATAGCAATCAGCCCCAGCATTTT.

The chain links TRBV12-5 to TRBJ1-1, with D possibly matching TRBD1 (5 bases). V dropped 6 bases and J dropped 4 bases, with 12 bases sitting between them. CDR3 length: 13 residues. Germline V gene data show CDR1 as LGHNT and CDR2 as FRNRAP. CDR3 protein: CASGYGGSTEAFF. CDR3 sequence (DNA): TGTGCTAGTGGATATGGGGGGAGCACTGAAGCTTTCTTT. The full variable domain, rest sourced from reference TRBV12-5 and TRBJ1-1, is DARVTQTPRHKVTEMGQEVTMRCQPILGHNTVFWYRQTMMQGLELLAYFRNRAPLDDSGMPKDRFSAEMPDATLATLKIQPSEPRDSAVYFCASGYGGSTEAFFGQGTRLTVV.

The rearrangement uses TRBV6-6 and TRBJ1-5, with no clear D. The V end was cut by 7 bases, the J end by 4 bases, with 14 bases between. Germline V gene sequence: CDR1 MNHNY, CDR2 SVGAGI (reference sequence). This CDR3 comprises 14 residues. The CDR3 region has the DNA TGTGCCAGCACGCCCGCCGGGGAAAATCAGCCCCAGCATTTT. It translates to CASTPAGENQPQHF.

V usage is TRBV2 and J usage is TRBJ2-3; D remains ambiguous. Germline assignment: CDR1 SNHLY and CDR2 FYNNEI. This CDR3 region has 14 residues. V was trimmed by 0 bases and J by 7 bases, leaving 11 bases between them. CDR3 amino acids: CASSEARLINTQYF. The DNA for the CDR3 is TGTGCCAGCAGTGAAGCCAGACTTATCAATACGCAGTATTTT. The whole variable domain, remainder taken from reference TRBV2 and TRBJ2-3, is EPEVTQTPSHQVTQMGQEVILRCVPISNHLYFYWYRQILGQKVEFLVSFYNNEISEKSEIFDDQFSVERPDGSNFTLKIRSTKLEDSAMYFCASSEARLINTQYFGPGTRLTVL.

V and J are TRBV7-9 and TRBJ2-3, with TRBD2 as a possible D gene (6 bases). V lost 0 bases and J lost 0, with 10 bases in between. The CDR3 runs 16 residues. Germline V gene sequence: CDR1 SEHNR, CDR2 FQNEAQ (reference sequence). CDR3: CASSLAKGTSTDTQYF. DNA of the CDR3: TGTGCCAGCAGCTTAGCAAAAGGGACTAGCACAGATACGCAGTATTTT. Looking up the rest from reference TRBV7-9 and TRBJ2-3 gives the full variable domain: DTGVSQNPRHKITKRGQNVTFRCDPISEHNRLYWYRQTLGQGPEFLTYFQNEAQLEKSRLLSDRFSAERPKGSFSTLEIQRTEQGDSAMYLCASSLAKGTSTDTQYFGPGTRLTVL.

V is TRBV7-9 and J is TRBJ1-2; D perhaps matches TRBD1 (5 bases). The CDR3 runs to 16 residues. Germline CDR1 and CDR2: SEHNR and FQNEAQ (reference sequence). V was shortened by 5 bases and J by 5 bases, with 21 bases between the two germline ends. CDR3 in amino acids: CASSPMGGITSYGYTF. The CDR3 coding sequence is TGTGCCAGCAGCCCTATGGGGGGGATCACGTCTTATGGCTACACCTTC.

The chain is built from TRBV30 and TRBJ1-5; 7 nucleotides line up with TRBD1. This CDR3 contains 18 residues. In germline, CDR1 is GTSNPN, CDR2 SVGIG (reference sequence). V lost 3 bases and J lost 1; bases outside the gene matches: 15. CDR3 loop: CAWSLRQGVTFSNQPQHF. CDR3 nucleotide sequence: TGTGCCTGGAGCTTAAGGCAGGGGGTGACTTTCAGCAATCAGCCCCAGCATTTT.

This chain links TRBV7-6 with TRBJ2-1; maybe TRBD2 (5 bases). This CDR3 contains 15 residues. The germline V and J ends were trimmed by 2 bases and 2 bases, with 10 bases remaining between them. Germline CDR1 SGHVS, CDR2 FNYEAQ. CDR3 region: CASSLRGSPYNEQFF. CDR3 in DNA: TGTGCCAGCAGCTTAAGAGGGAGCCCCTACAATGAGCAGTTCTTC.